The rows below give T cell receptor beta chains drawn from one sample of a study of blood T cells in healthy people across ages. TCRdb fed the 5' RACE reads into MiXCR, producing one record per CDR3 protein. The sample lists more than 500,000 distinct CDR3 sequences, around 27% seen once, with 3% to 4% in the top ten. The data were also submitted as part of a second study, on T cells of mothers and their children.

Material: blood. The source is a boy aged 2 to 10 in good health. Each CDR3 is given with its conserved first and last residue. A D gene is named only where the DNA matches it firmly. Some rows mark clone size as missing; the rest say once, few, many or name a class of expanded clone.

>TRBJ2-7|.|TRBV6-1|.
CASSAASLSYEQYF
TGTGCCAGCAGTGCGGCTAGCCTGAGCTACGAGCAGTACTTC
>TRBJ2-5|TRBD2|TRBV20-1|few
CSARAGGETQYF
TGCAGTGCTAGAGCGGGAGGAGAGACCCAGTACTTC
>TRBJ1-5|.|TRBV19|.
CASHTGLGQPQHF
TGTGCCAGCCACACAGGGTTAGGTCAGCCCCAGCATTTT
>TRBJ2-4|.|TRBV29-1|.
CSVFSRDIQYF
TGCAGCGTTTTCAGCAGAGACATTCAGTACTTC
>TRBJ2-5|.|TRBV7-9|.
CASSSRDQETQYF
TGTGCCAGCAGCTCCCGGGACCAAGAGACCCAGTACTTC
>TRBJ1-5|TRBD1|TRBV18|.
CASSPGTGHQPQHF
TGTGCCAGCTCACCCGGGACAGGGCATCAGCCCCAGCATTTT
>TRBJ2-3|TRBD2|TRBV12-3/TRBV12-4|.
CASSLAGAGDTQYF
TGTGCCAGCAGTTTAGCGGGAGCGGGGGATACGCAGTATTTT
>TRBJ2-7|.|TRBV2|.
CASSASQRGEQYF
TGTGCCAGCAGTGCTTCACAACGGGGCGAGCAGTACTTC
>TRBJ2-5|.|TRBV5-1|few
CASSLEGGPQETQYF
TGCGCCAGCAGCTTGGAAGGGGGGCCCCAAGAGACCCAGTACTTC
>TRBJ2-7|TRBD1|TRBV6-1|.
CASSWYPTGNGCEQYF
TGTGCCAGCAGCTGGTACCCGACAGGGAATGGTTGCGAGCAGTACTTC
>TRBJ2-5|.|TRBV2|once
CASSLSPLSSYKQYF
TGTGCCAGCAGTTTGAGCCCATTGAGCTCCTACAAGCAGTACTTC
>TRBJ2-6|.|TRBV10-3|.
CAISESGGSGANVLTF
TGTGCCATCAGTGAGTCAGGGGGCTCTGGGGCCAACGTCCTGACTTTC
>TRBJ2-5|TRBD2|TRBV20-1|.
CSAVSSGGRQETQYF
TGCAGTGCTGTTAGTAGCGGGGGACGCCAAGAGACCCAGTACTTC
>TRBJ1-2|TRBD1|TRBV12-3/TRBV12-4|.
CASNTGEGNGYTF
TGTGCCAGCAACACAGGGGAAGGGAATGGCTACACCTTC
>TRBJ2-5|TRBD2|TRBV2|.
CASIPSGRDNRGETQYF
TGTGCCAGCATCCCTAGCGGGAGAGACAATCGCGGGGAGACCCAGTACTTC
>TRBJ2-7|.|TRBV13|.
CASSLRRAEQYF
TGTGCCAGCAGCTTAAGGCGCGCCGAGCAGTACTTC